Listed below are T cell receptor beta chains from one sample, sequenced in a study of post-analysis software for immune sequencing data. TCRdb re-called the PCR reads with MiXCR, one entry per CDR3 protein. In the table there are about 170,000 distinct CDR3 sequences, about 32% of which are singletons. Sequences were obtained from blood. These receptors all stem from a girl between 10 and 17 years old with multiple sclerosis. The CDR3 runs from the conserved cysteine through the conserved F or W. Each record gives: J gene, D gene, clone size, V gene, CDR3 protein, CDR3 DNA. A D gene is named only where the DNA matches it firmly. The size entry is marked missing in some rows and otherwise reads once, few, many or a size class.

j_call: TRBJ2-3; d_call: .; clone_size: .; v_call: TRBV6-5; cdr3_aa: CASSYVRDLDTQYF; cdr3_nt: TGTGCCAGCAGTTACGTTAGGGATTTAGATACGCAGTATTTT
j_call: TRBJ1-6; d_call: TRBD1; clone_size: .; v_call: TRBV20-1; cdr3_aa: CSAAGQGHSPLHF; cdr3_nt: TGCAGTGCCGCCGGACAGGGACATTCACCCCTCCACTTT
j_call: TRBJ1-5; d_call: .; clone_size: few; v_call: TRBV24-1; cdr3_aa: CATSDLSSREPQHF; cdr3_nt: TGTGCCACCAGTGATTTAAGCTCCAGAGAGCCCCAGCATTTT
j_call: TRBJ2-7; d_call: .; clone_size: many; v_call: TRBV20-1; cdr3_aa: CSACSTTDVSYEQYF; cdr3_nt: TGCAGTGCTTGTTCCACCACTGACGTTTCCTACGAGCAGTACTTC
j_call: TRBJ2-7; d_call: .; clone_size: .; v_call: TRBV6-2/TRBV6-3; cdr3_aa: CASSDGVYEQYF; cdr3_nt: TGTGCCAGCAGTGACGGGGTCTACGAGCAGTACTTC
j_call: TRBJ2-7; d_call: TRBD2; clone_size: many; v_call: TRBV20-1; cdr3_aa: CSARLKREYEQYF; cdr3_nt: TGCAGTGCTAGACTCAAGCGGGAATACGAGCAGTACTTC
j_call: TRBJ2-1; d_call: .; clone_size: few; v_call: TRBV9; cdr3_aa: CASSRRGYNEQFF; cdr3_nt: TGTGCCAGCAGCCGCCGAGGATACAATGAGCAGTTCTTC
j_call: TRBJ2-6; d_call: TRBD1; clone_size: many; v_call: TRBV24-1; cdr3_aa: CAEQVQGVSGANVLTF; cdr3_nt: TGTGCCGAACAGGTACAGGGGGTCTCTGGGGCCAACGTCCTGACTTTC
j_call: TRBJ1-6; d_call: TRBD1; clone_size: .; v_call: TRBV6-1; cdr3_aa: CASSGDRGDRPLHF; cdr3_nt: TGTGCCAGCAGTGGCGACAGGGGAGATAGACCCCTCCACTTT
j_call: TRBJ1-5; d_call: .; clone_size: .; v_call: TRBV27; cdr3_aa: CASSSQTGRDSNQPQHF; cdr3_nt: TGTGCCAGCAGTTCTCAGACAGGCAGAGATAGCAATCAGCCCCAGCATTTT
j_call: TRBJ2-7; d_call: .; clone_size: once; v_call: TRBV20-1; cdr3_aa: CSAIRFGQHYEQYF; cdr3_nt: TGCAGTGCGATTCGCTTTGGACAGCACTACGAGCAGTACTTC
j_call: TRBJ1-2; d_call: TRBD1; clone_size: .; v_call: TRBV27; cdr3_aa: CASSEDRGVVGYTF; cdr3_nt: TGTGCCAGCAGCGAAGACAGGGGGGTTGTTGGCTACACCTTC
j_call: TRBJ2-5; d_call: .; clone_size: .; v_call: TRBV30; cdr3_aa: CAFNRVNSNEQYF; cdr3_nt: TGTGCCTTTAACCGGGTCAACAGCAATGAGCAGTACTTC
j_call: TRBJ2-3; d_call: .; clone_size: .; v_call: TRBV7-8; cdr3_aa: CASSVEPRLGTDTQYF; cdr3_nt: TGTGCCAGCAGCGTAGAACCCCGACTAGGAACAGATACGCAGTATTTT
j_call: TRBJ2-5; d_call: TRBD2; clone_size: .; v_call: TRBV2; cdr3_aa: CASRMTSGRETQYF; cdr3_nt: TGTGCCAGCAGGATGACTAGCGGGAGGGAGACCCAGTACTTC
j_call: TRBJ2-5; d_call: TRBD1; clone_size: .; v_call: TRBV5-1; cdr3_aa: CASSMGGQVKETQYF; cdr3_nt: TGCGCCAGCAGCATGGGCGGACAGGTCAAGGAGACCCAGTACTTC
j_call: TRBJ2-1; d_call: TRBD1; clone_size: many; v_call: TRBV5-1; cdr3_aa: CASSPSGTGVDEQFF; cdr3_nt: TGCGCCAGCAGTCCATCCGGGACAGGGGTTGATGAGCAGTTCTTC
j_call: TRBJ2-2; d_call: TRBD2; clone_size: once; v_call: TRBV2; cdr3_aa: CASMFGGRDDTGELFF; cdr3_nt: TGTGCCAGCATGTTTGGCGGGAGGGATGACACCGGGGAGCTGTTTTTT
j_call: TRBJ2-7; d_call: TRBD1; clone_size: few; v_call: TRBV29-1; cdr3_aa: CSVPGQSYEQYF; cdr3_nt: TGCAGCGTTCCGGGACAGAGCTACGAGCAGTACTTC
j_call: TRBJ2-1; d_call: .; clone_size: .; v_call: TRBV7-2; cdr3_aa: CASTKDQETQFF; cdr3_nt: TGCGCCAGCACAAAAGACCAAGAGACCCAGTTCTTC
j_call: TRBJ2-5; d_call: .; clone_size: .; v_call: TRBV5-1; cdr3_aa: CASSLARTNEETQYF; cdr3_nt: TGCGCCAGCAGCTTGGCCAGGACGAATGAAGAGACCCAGTACTTC
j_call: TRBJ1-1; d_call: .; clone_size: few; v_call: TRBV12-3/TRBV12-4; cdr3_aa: CASLSAMNTEAFF; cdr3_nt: TGTGCCAGTCTCTCAGCTATGAACACTGAAGCTTTCTTT
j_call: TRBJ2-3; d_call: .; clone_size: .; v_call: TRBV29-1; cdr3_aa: CSVEIRAVSTDTQYF; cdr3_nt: TGCAGCGTTGAGATCCGAGCGGTTAGCACAGATACGCAGTATTTT
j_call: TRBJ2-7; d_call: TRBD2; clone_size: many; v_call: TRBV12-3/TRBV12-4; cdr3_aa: CASATGGYEQYF; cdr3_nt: TGTGCCAGCGCGACGGGGGGCTACGAGCAGTACTTC
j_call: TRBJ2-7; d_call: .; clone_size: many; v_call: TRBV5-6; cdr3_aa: CASSSGAAFYEQYF; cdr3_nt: TGTGCCAGCAGCTCCGGCGCAGCCTTCTACGAGCAGTACTTC
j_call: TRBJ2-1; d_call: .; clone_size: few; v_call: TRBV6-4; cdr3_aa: CASSDSGHNEQFF; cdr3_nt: TGTGCCAGCAGTGACTCAGGGCACAATGAGCAGTTCTTC
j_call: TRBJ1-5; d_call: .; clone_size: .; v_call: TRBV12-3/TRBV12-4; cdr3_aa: CASSFGGVNQPQHF; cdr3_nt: TGTGCCAGCAGTTTTGGAGGGGTAAATCAGCCCCAGCATTTT
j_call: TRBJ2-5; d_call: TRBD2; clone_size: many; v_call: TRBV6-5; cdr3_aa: CASRRLAGGNQETQYF; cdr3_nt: TGTGCCAGCAGAAGACTAGCGGGAGGGAACCAAGAGACCCAGTACTTC
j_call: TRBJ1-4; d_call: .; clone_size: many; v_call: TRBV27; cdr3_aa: CASSLSGVEKLFF; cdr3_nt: TGTGCCAGCAGTTTATCTGGGGTAGAAAAACTGTTTTTT
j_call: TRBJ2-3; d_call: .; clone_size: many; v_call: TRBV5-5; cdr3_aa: CASSLVVAGTDTQYF; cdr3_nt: TGTGCCAGCAGCTTGGTGGTAGCCGGCACAGATACGCAGTATTTT
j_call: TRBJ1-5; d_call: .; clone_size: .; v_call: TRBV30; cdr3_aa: CAWSVGDDQPQHF; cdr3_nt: TGTGCCTGGAGTGTAGGCGATGATCAGCCCCAGCATTTT
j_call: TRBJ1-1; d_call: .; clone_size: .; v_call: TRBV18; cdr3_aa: CASSPGRSAGNTEAFF; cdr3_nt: TGTGCCAGCTCACCAGGACGCTCCGCTGGGAACACTGAAGCTTTCTTT
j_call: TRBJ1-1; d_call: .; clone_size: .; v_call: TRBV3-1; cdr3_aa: CASSRGEVMNTEAFF; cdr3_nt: TGTGCCAGCAGCCGGGGGGAGGTCATGAACACTGAAGCTTTCTTT
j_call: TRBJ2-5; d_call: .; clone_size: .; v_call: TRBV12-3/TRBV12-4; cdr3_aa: CASSLVVPGIGEQYF; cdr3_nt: TGTGCCAGCAGTTTAGTAGTACCGGGGATAGGGGAGCAGTACTTC
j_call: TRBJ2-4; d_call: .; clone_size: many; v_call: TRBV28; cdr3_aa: CASSFRGTKNIQYF; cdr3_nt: TGTGCCAGCAGTTTTAGGGGAACCAAAAACATTCAGTACTTC
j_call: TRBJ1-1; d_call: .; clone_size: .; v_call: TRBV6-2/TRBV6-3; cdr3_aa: CASSYIRNTEAFF; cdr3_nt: TGTGCCAGCAGTTACATCAGAAACACTGAAGCTTTCTTT
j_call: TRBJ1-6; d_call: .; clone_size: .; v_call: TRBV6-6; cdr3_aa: CASSRGEALHF; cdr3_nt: TGTGCCAGCAGCAGGGGTGAGGCCCTCCACTTT
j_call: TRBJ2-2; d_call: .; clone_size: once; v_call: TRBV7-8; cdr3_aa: CAGSSRLGGTGELFF; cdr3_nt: TGTGCCGGCAGCTCAAGACTAGGTGGCACCGGGGAGCTGTTTTTT
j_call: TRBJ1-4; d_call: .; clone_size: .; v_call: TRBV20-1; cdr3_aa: CSARVPTNEERFF; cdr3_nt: TGCAGTGCTAGAGTCCCAACTAATGAAGAACGGTTTTTT
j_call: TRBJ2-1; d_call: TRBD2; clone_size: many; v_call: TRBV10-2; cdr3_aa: CASSEILGGSLFF; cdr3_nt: TGCGCCAGCAGTGAGATTCTGGGCGGGAGCCTGTTCTTC
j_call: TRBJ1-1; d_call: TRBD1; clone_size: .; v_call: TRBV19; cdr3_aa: CASSGQGSLNTEAFF; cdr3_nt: TGTGCCAGTAGTGGACAGGGCTCCTTGAACACTGAAGCTTTCTTT
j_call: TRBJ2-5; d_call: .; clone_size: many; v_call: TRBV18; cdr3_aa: CASSPESSETQYF; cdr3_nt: TGTGCCAGCTCACCCGAGAGTTCAGAGACCCAGTACTTC
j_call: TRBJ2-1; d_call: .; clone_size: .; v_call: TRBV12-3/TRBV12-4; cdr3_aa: CASSFGGRYNEQFF; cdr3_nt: TGTGCCAGCAGTTTCGGGGGACGGTACAATGAGCAGTTCTTC
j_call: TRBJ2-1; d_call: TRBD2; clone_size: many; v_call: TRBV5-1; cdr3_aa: CASSGLTSGLIYNEQFF; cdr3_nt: TGCGCCAGCAGCGGCCTGACTAGCGGCCTTATTTACAATGAGCAGTTCTTC
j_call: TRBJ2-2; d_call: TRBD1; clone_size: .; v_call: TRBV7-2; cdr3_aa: CASSFGTGSGELFF; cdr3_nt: TGTGCCAGCAGCTTCGGGACAGGGTCGGGGGAGCTGTTTTTT
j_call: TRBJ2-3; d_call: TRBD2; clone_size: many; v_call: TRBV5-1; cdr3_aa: CASSSSGAADTQYF; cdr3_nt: TGCGCCAGCAGCTCTAGCGGGGCGGCAGATACGCAGTATTTT
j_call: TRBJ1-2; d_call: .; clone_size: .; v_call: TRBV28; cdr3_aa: CASKVMTSGYTF; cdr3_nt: TGTGCCAGCAAGGTGATGACAAGTGGCTACACCTTC
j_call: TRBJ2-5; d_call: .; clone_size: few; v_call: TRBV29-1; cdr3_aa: CSAPIRSNNEQYF; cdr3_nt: TGCAGCGCCCCCATCCGGTCGAACAATGAGCAGTACTTC
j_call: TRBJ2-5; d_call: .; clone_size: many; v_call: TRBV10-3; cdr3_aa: CAISESTRETQYF; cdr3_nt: TGTGCCATCAGTGAGTCGACGCGAGAGACCCAGTACTTC
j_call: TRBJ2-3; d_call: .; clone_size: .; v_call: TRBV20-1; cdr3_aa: CSPGTGTDTQYF; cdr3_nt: TGCAGTCCGGGGACCGGCACAGATACGCAGTATTTT
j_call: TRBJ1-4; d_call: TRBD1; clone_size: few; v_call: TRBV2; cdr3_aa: CASSEWGQGNEKLFF; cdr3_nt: TGTGCCAGCAGTGAATGGGGACAGGGTAATGAAAAACTGTTTTTT
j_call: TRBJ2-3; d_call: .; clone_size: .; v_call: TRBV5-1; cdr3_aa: CASSLTTGDTQYF; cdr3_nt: TGCGCCAGCAGCCTAACCACTGGAGATACGCAGTATTTT
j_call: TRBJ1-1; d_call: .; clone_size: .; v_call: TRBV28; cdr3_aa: CASSLVMLTGYPEAFF; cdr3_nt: TGTGCCAGCAGTTTAGTTATGCTCACAGGGTACCCTGAAGCTTTCTTT
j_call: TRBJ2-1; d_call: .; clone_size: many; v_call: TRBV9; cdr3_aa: CASSVLSASGLLGSYNEQFF; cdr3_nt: TGTGCCAGCAGCGTCCTCAGTGCAAGCGGGCTGCTGGGCTCCTACAATGAGCAGTTCTTC
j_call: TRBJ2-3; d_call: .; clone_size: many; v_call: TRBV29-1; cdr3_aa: CSGEGDSTDTQYF; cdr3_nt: TGCAGCGGTGAAGGGGACAGCACAGATACGCAGTATTTT
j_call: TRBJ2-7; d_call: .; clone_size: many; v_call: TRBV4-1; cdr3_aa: CASSHPGPSTSYEQYF; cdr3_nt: TGCGCCAGCAGCCATCCGGGACCCTCAACCTCCTACGAGCAGTACTTC